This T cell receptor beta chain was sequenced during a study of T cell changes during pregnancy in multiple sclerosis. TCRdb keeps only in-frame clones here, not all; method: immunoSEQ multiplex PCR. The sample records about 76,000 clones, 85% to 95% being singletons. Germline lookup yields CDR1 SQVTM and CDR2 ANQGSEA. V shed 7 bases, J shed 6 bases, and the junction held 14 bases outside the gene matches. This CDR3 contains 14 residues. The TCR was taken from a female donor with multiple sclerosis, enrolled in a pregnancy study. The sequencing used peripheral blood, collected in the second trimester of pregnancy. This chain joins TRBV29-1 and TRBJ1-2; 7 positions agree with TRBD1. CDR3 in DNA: TGCAGCGCTACCATGTGGGACAGCATGAATGGCTACACCTTC. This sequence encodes CSATMWDSMNGYTF.